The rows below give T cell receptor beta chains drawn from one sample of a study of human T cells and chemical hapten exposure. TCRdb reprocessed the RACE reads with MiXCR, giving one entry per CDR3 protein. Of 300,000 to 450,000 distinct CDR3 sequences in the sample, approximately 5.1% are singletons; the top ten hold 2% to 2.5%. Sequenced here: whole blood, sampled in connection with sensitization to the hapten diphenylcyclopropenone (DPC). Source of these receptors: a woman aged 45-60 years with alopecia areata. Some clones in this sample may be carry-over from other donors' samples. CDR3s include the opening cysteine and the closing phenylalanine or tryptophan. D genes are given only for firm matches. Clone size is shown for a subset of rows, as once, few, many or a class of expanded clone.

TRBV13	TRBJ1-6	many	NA	CASSFITQRDSPLHF	TGTGCCAGCAGCTTTATTACACAGCGGGATTCACCCCTCCACTTT
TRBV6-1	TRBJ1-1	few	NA	CASRSPIGGWDTEAFF	TGTGCCAGCAGGTCCCCGATAGGAGGGTGGGACACTGAAGCTTTCTTT
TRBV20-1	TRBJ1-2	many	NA	CSASSGALYGYTF	TGCAGTGCTAGTTCAGGGGCGCTTTATGGCTACACCTTC
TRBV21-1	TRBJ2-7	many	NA	CASSKPHRDRSYEQYF	TGTGCCAGCAGCAAACCCCATCGGGACAGGAGCTACGAGCAGTACTTC
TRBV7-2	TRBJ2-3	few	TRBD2	CASSPGLAGGPGFTDTQYF	TGTGCCAGCAGCCCGGGACTAGCGGGAGGGCCTGGGTTCACAGATACGCAGTATTTT
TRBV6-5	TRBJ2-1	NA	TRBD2	CASSSAGGLRNEQFF	TGTGCCAGCAGTTCAGCGGGAGGGTTACGGAATGAGCAGTTCTTC
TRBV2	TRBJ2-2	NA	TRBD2	CASSEMRGSGELFF	TGTGCCAGCAGTGAAATGCGGGGGTCCGGGGAGCTGTTTTTT
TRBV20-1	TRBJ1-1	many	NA	CSVPNTEAFF	TGCAGTGTCCCGAACACTGAAGCTTTCTTT
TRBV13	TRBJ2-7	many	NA	CASSLGTGQVYEQYF	TGTGCCAGCAGCTTAGGTACCGGCCAGGTCTACGAGCAGTACTTC
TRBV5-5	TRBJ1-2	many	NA	CASSLEFGPYGYTF	TGTGCCAGCAGCTTGGAGTTCGGGCCCTATGGCTACACCTTC
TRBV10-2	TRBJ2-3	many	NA	CATFDLSGPTDTQYF	TGCGCCACCTTCGACCTTAGCGGACCCACAGATACGCAGTATTTT
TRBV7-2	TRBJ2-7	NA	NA	CASSLAGARTYEQYF	TGTGCCAGCAGCTTAGCGGGGGCGCGTACGTACGAGCAGTACTTC
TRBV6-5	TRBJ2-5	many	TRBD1	CASSGDRASTETQYF	TGTGCCAGCAGTGGGGACAGGGCCTCGACAGAGACCCAGTACTTC
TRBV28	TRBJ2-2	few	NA	CASSLPGPGTGELFF	TGTGCCAGCAGTTTACCGGGACCGGGCACCGGGGAGCTGTTTTTT
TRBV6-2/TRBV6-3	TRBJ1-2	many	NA	CASSYPSGQVRGYTF	TGTGCCAGCAGTTACCCTTCCGGGCAGGTCCGTGGCTACACCTTC
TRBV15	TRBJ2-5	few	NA	CATSRESVGTQYF	TGTGCCACCAGCAGAGAAAGCGTTGGGACCCAGTACTTC
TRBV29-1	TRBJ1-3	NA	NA	CSVDQGGGNTIYF	TGCAGCGTTGACCAGGGAGGCGGAAACACCATATATTTT
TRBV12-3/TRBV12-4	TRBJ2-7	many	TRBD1	CASSLRQGAMEQYF	TGTGCCAGCAGTTTAAGGCAGGGGGCGATGGAGCAGTACTTC
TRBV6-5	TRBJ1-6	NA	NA	CASSYGEAYNSPLHF	TGTGCCAGCAGTTACGGGGAAGCCTATAATTCACCCCTCCACTTT
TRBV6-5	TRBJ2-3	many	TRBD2	CASSPGLPRDTQYF	TGTGCCAGCAGTCCGGGACTACCCCGGGATACGCAGTATTTT
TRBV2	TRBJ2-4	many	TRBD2	CASSEGGGKNIQYF	TGTGCCAGCAGTGAAGGCGGGGGCAAAAACATTCAGTACTTC
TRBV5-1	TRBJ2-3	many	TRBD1	CASSMTRDRSDTQYF	TGCGCCAGCAGCATGACCCGGGACAGGTCAGATACGCAGTATTTT
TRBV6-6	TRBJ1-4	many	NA	CASSNQANEKLFF	TGTGCCAGCAGTAACCAGGCTAATGAAAAACTGTTTTTT
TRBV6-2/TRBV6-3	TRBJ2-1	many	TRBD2	CASSDSGGYNEQFF	TGTGCCAGCAGTGATAGCGGGGGTTACAATGAGCAGTTCTTC
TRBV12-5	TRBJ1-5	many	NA	CASGLVGEGYSNQPQHF	TGTGCTAGTGGTTTGGTAGGAGAGGGGTATAGCAATCAGCCCCAGCATTTT
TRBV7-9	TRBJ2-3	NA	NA	CASSLEGTALSSTDTQYF	TGTGCCAGCAGCTTAGAAGGGACGGCGCTATCTAGCACAGATACGCAGTATTTT
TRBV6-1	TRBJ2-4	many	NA	CASSEVTKNIQYF	TGTGCCAGCAGCGAGGTGACCAAAAACATTCAGTACTTC
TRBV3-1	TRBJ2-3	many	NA	CASSPPHLAARTDTQYF	TGTGCCAGCAGCCCGCCCCATCTAGCAGCCCGCACAGATACGCAGTATTTT
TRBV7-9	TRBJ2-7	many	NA	CASSPLWDTAYEQYF	TGTGCCAGCAGCCCTCTCTGGGACACCGCCTACGAGCAGTACTTC
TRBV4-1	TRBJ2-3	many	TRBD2	CASSRLASTDTQYF	TGCGCCAGCAGTCGACTAGCGAGCACAGATACGCAGTATTTT
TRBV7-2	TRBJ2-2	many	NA	CASSLFTLVEDGVLAGELFF	TGTGCCAGCAGCTTATTCACCTTGGTCGAAGATGGTGTGTTGGCCGGGGAGCTGTTTTTT
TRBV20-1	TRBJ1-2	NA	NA	CSGEHSAVDSYGYTF	TGCAGTGGAGAACATAGTGCCGTTGATAGCTATGGCTACACCTTC
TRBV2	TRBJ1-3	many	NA	CASSEGRVSGNTIYF	TGTGCCAGCAGTGAAGGGAGGGTATCTGGAAACACCATATATTTT
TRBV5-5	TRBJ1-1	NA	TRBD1	CASSLGTGFEGTEALF	TGTGCCAGCAGCTTGGGGACAGGGTTCGAAGGCACTGAAGCTCTCTTT
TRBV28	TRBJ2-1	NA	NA	CASSRTNEQFF	TGTGCCAGCAGTCGTACCAATGAGCAGTTCTTC